Below, 28 T cell receptor beta chains from the same sample are listed, as sequenced in a study of CXCR3-negative and CXCR3-positive naive CD8 T cells. Each TRB cDNA library was prepared by 5' RACE (with UMI labels). After re-calling the 5' RACE reads, TCRdb lists one entry per CDR3 protein, DNA absent. This table holds around 92,000 distinct CDR3 sequences. Sequencing input: naive CXCR3- CD8+ T cells from blood. Stated subset: CD45RO-CCR7+CD27+CD95- naive CD8+ T cells lacking CXCR3 (TNR3-). The receptors were gathered from a human donor in good health. Some clones in this sample may be carry-over from other donors' samples.

This sequence joins TRBV4-3 and TRBJ1-5; the D gene TCRdb calls, TRBD1, cannot be checked with no DNA. Germline CDR1 is LGHNA and CDR2 is YSLEER. The CDR3 length is 15 residues. The CDR3 is CASSQDRQINQPQHF.

The gene calls are TRBV6-5 and TRBJ2-2; the TCRdb call, TRBD2, lacks DNA for checking. Germline loops: CDR1 MNHEY, CDR2 SVGAGI. CDR3 length: 14 amino acids. CDR3: CASSGGVYTGELFF.

V usage is TRBV14 and J usage is TRBJ2-1; the D call from TCRdb, TRBD2, cannot be confirmed without DNA. CDR3 length equals 14 residues. Germline loops: CDR1 SGHDN, CDR2 FVKESK. The CDR3: CASSRDSLYNEQFF.

CDR3 sequence: CASSLVFGQGGTEAFF. The chain uses TRBV7-9 and TRBJ1-1; TCRdb names TRBD1, which stays unverified in the absence of DNA. Germline CDR1 SEHNR, CDR2 FQNEAQ (reference sequence). The length of the CDR3 is 16 residues.

The gene calls are TRBV28 and TRBJ2-1; TCRdb returns TRBD2, unconfirmable since there is no DNA. Germline V gives CDR1 MDHEN, CDR2 SYDVKM. The CDR3 totals 16 residues. CDR3: CASSLGLAGSVNEQFF.

The J gene is TRBJ2-7, the V gene TRBV7-6; the TCRdb D gene call, TRBD1, has no DNA to confirm it. The CDR3 sequence is 12 residues long. The germline V gene has CDR1 SGHVS and CDR2 FNYEAQ. CDR3 in amino acids: CASSAGAYEQYF.

This rearrangement joins TRBV7-2 to TRBJ2-7. There are 13 residues in the CDR3. CDR1 is SGHTA, CDR2 FQGNSA, per germline. The CDR3 loop is CASSLVGLYEQYF.

The chain couples TRBV14 to TRBJ2-3; TCRdb outputs TRBD2, but without DNA this stays unchecked. The CDR3 totals 17 residues. Germline V gene data show CDR1 as SGHDN and CDR2 as FVKESK. This chain's CDR3 is CASSQDLAGGSTDTQYF.

The chain couples TRBV14 to TRBJ2-5; TCRdb picks TRBD2, but there is no DNA to check that call. The CDR3 length is 17 residues. The germline V gene encodes CDR1 SGHDN and CDR2 FVKESK. The chain's CDR3 is CASSQEWIAGPQETQYF.

The V and J genes are TRBV29-1 and TRBJ2-5. The germline gives CDR1 SQVTM, CDR2 ANQGSEA. The CDR3 totals 12 residues. The CDR3 loop is CSAVPNQETQYF.

The chain employs TRBV12-3 or TRBV12-4 and TRBJ1-6. CDR3 size: 15 residues. The CDR3 protein is CASSSLTGLRSPLHF.

The V call is TRBV7-9, the J call TRBJ2-7; absent DNA, TCRdb's TRBD2 call cannot be checked. CDR1 and CDR2 (germline): SEHNR, FQNEAQ (reference sequence). The CDR3 has 16 residues. CDR3 in amino acids: CASSQPTAGNKDEQYF.

This rearrangement joins TRBV15 to TRBJ2-2. The germline V gene has CDR1 LNHNV and CDR2 YYDKDF (reference sequence). The CDR3 has 17 residues. CDR3: CATSRGIITANTGELFF.

The V call is TRBV20-1, the J call TRBJ2-7; TCRdb proposes TRBD1, but this gene call is untestable without DNA. This CDR3 has 12 amino acids. The germline gives CDR1 DFQATT, CDR2 SNEGSKA (reference sequence). CDR3: CSASWGEYEQYF.

V and J are TRBV10-3 and TRBJ1-1. The CDR3 covers 14 residues. The germline V gene has CDR1 ENHRY and CDR2 SYGVKD. The chain's CDR3 is CAISAVRGNTEAFF.

The CDR3 loop is CSVEDLTSGGGEQFF. The chain recombines TRBV29-1 with TRBJ2-1; the D call from TCRdb, TRBD2, cannot be confirmed without DNA. CDR1 and CDR2 (germline): SQVTM, ANQGSEA. The length of the CDR3 is 15 residues.

The chain combines TRBV28 with TRBJ2-1; TCRdb designates TRBD2, a call that cannot be tested without DNA. There are 15 residues in the CDR3. Germline assignment: CDR1 MDHEN and CDR2 SYDVKM. The CDR3 spells CASSLSLALYNEQFF.

The CDR3 sequence is CASSHDWSGYGYTF. This sequence joins TRBV6-6 and TRBJ1-2. The CDR3 totals 14 residues. Germline assignment: CDR1 MNHNY and CDR2 SVGAGI (reference sequence).

This chain connects TRBV28 to TRBJ2-7. The CDR3 extends over 15 amino acids. Germline V gene sequence: CDR1 MDHEN, CDR2 SYDVKM. The chain's CDR3 is CASHHSNHPTYEQYF.

J is TRBJ1-2 and V is TRBV29-1; the TRBD1 assignment by TCRdb is unverifiable without DNA. This CDR3 is built from 12 residues. Germline loops: CDR1 SQVTM, CDR2 ANQGSEA. CDR3 region: CSVEGAKGGYTF.

The chain combines TRBV15 with TRBJ2-3; TCRdb returns TRBD2, unconfirmable since there is no DNA. Germline assignment: CDR1 LNHNV and CDR2 YYDKDF (reference sequence). The CDR3 has 15 residues. The CDR3 region is CATSRGLTSTDTQYF.

The rearrangement joins TRBV19 to TRBJ2-1; TCRdb proposes TRBD1, but this gene call is untestable without DNA. The CDR3 is made up of 15 amino acids. Germline V lookup: CDR1 LNHDA, CDR2 SQIVND (reference sequence). The CDR3 here is CASSIVGGPYNEQFF.

The chain combines TRBV28 with TRBJ2-7; TCRdb reports TRBD1, a call that lacks DNA to check it against. Looked up from germline, CDR1 is MDHEN and CDR2 is SYDVKM. The CDR3 sequence is 17 residues long. This CDR3 reads CASRYTPRVDRAYEQYF.

This chain joins TRBV27 and TRBJ1-6; TCRdb's D gene call, TRBD1, goes unchecked for lack of DNA. From germline, CDR1 is MNHEY and CDR2 SMNVEV (reference sequence). The length of the CDR3 is 17 residues. CDR3 residues: CASSLSGQGRLGSPLHF.

The rearrangement uses TRBV29-1 and TRBJ1-1. The germline gives CDR1 SQVTM, CDR2 ANQGSEA. This CDR3 has 11 residues. CDR3 in amino acids: CSVDGVTEAFF.

The chain uses TRBV6-5 and TRBJ2-7. The CDR3 has 14 amino acids. Looked up from germline, CDR1 is MNHEY and CDR2 is SVGAGI. Here the CDR3 reads CASSYFESSYEQYF.

The gene calls are TRBV7-9 and TRBJ2-1; TCRdb's D call, TRBD1, is unchecked because there is no DNA. The CDR3 runs to 15 residues. Germline V gene sequence: CDR1 SEHNR, CDR2 FQNEAQ (reference sequence). CDR3 region: CASSLQTPSYNEQFF.

The chain carries TRBV11-3 and TRBJ2-3. In germline, CDR1 is SGHNT, CDR2 YENEEA. CDR3 length: 13 residues. This chain's CDR3 is CASSFVIQDTQYF. Together with reference TRBV11-3 and TRBJ2-3, the CDR3 gives the full variable domain: EAGVVQSPRYKIIEKKQPVAFWCNPISGHNTLYWYLQNLGQGPELLIRYENEEAVDDSQLPKDRFSAERLKGVDSTLKIQPAELGDSAVYLCASSFVIQDTQYFGPGTRLTVL.